The rows below give T cell receptor beta chains drawn from one sample of a study of T cells expressing NK-cell markers. TCRdb re-called the 5' RACE reads and catalogs CDR3 proteins one per entry, DNA excluded. The sample has roughly 430,000 distinct CDR3 sequences, and its top ten clones hold 7.3%. The source material was blood T cells: a sorted CD56 or NKG2C T cell subset, CD4+ or CD8+ T cells, or bulk PBMC T cells (not recorded which). These receptor sequences come from a woman aged 18-70 years in good health. The CDR3 runs from the conserved cysteine through the conserved F or W.

TRBV18,TRBJ1-1,CASSPEILARDTEAFF
TRBV18,TRBJ1-1,CASSPNLQRRGTEAFF
TRBV6-4,TRBJ1-5,CASSDGAGQPQHF
TRBV2,TRBJ1-3,CASTRRGGSGNTIYF
TRBV29-1,TRBJ2-1,CSVDGGNSYNEQFF
TRBV27,TRBJ2-1,CASSLVRDNEQFF
TRBV5-1,TRBJ1-3,CASSFLGSGNTIYF
TRBV20-1,TRBJ2-5,CSARDLGRDQETQYF
TRBV24-1,TRBJ1-2,CATSGTGTAYGYTF
TRBV7-3,TRBJ2-3,CASSLEGDSRDTQYF
TRBV6-1,TRBJ2-2,CASSKQGDHTGELFF
TRBV12-3/TRBV12-4,TRBJ2-5,CASRELATETQYF
TRBV12-3/TRBV12-4,TRBJ1-1,CASSLVGGGNTEAFF
TRBV5-6,TRBJ2-1,CASSFVGESSYNEQFF
TRBV9,TRBJ2-2,CASSVVMSGELFF
TRBV25-1,TRBJ2-5,CASSEYERARETQYF
TRBV7-2,TRBJ2-5,CASSEGTVGETQYF
TRBV12-3/TRBV12-4,TRBJ2-3,CASTGQGPDTQYF
TRBV12-3/TRBV12-4,TRBJ2-1,CASSFRGRVVNEQFF
TRBV24-1,TRBJ1-5,CATSDLAETYSNQPQHF
TRBV6-2/TRBV6-3,TRBJ2-1,CASSAPRTPSFAYNEQFF
TRBV7-6,TRBJ2-5,CASSSRPETQYF
TRBV6-1,TRBJ2-3,CASSPAGGSGDTQYF
TRBV7-2,TRBJ2-7,CASRGGTNTYEQYF
TRBV12-3/TRBV12-4,TRBJ2-2,CASSSLSLGPTGELFF
TRBV29-1,TRBJ2-2,CSVEGGRTGELFF
TRBV4-3,TRBJ2-2,CASSQEWYWAGELFF
TRBV4-3,TRBJ2-3,CASSQDLGLAGDTQYF
TRBV7-2,TRBJ2-5,CASGHSYSQETQYF
TRBV6-5,TRBJ2-3,CASSYEGTVTDTQYF
TRBV20-1,TRBJ2-2,CSASPGGGGTGELFF
TRBV5-5,TRBJ1-2,CASSVGQKYGYTF
TRBV30,TRBJ2-5,CAWSIGLQKETQYF
TRBV11-2,TRBJ2-4,CASSLVGGRDIQYF
TRBV29-1,TRBJ2-2,CSVREGRNTGELFF
TRBV15,TRBJ1-6,CATSRDENNSPLHF
TRBV2,TRBJ1-6,CASSSGQGLGALHF
TRBV7-8,TRBJ1-1,CASSFEAGNTEAFF
TRBV2,TRBJ2-7,CASSERIGPAYEQYF
TRBV5-1,TRBJ2-3,CASSQFSPDTQYF
TRBV13,TRBJ2-1,CASTYLGGGSYNEQFF
TRBV11-2,TRBJ2-7,CASSLVTREYEQYF
TRBV18,TRBJ2-5,CASSRETGSEETQYF
TRBV20-1,TRBJ2-5,CSAREAALETQYF
TRBV29-1,TRBJ2-2,CSVDRDSGELFF
TRBV5-4,TRBJ2-2,CASSAGGSNTGELFF
TRBV3-1,TRBJ1-6,CASSQDGARGSPLHF
TRBV6-1,TRBJ2-1,CASSAGNSYNEQFF
TRBV12-3/TRBV12-4,TRBJ1-6,CASSRDPGFYNSPLHF
TRBV7-9,TRBJ1-6,CASSSRDRGRNSPLHF
TRBV4-2,TRBJ1-5,CASSQESKGNQPQHF
TRBV7-9,TRBJ1-1,CASSLALKGWDTEAFF
TRBV6-5,TRBJ2-7,CASSYSNQYEQYF
TRBV6-6,TRBJ1-2,CASSYSTRDGYTF
TRBV6-5,TRBJ2-1,CASSYLAGGVDEQFF